The subject of this entry is one T cell receptor (beta chain). What it recognizes is unknown. The data were taken from a study of T cell repertoires in cytomegalovirus infection. This CDR3 is 15 amino acids long. With V trimmed by 8 bases and J by 3 bases, 8 bases remained unmatched. Germline V gives CDR1 MNHEY, CDR2 SMNVEV (reference sequence). In TCRdb, the reads were re-called with MiXCR into one record per CDR3 protein. The table lists about 160,000 distinct CDR3 sequences, approximately 21% of them singletons. This chain links TRBV27 with TRBJ2-1; 9 bases are a match to TRBD1. This clonotype originated in a human donor in good health (CMV status not recorded). Some clones in this sample may be carry-over from other donors' samples. The input for sequencing was CD8+ T cells from cultured PBMCs, taken from culture after CMV antigen stimulation. The CDR3 nucleotides read TGTGCCAGCTACGGGGGACAGGGCAGCTACAATGAGCAGTTCTTC. Residues: CASYGGQGSYNEQFF.